This passage covers 27 T cell receptor beta chains from one sample sequenced in a study of immune cell composition in non-small cell lung cancer. Measured with immunoSEQ multiplex PCR; TCRdb has only the in-frame clones, and not every one. The sample includes 2,500 to 3,500 clones, 75% of them seen just once. The sequenced sample was lung tumor tissue. These receptors were obtained from a human donor with non-small cell lung cancer.

In nucleotides, the CDR3 is TGTGCCAGCAGCTTACAGGGGTTTAATCAGCCCCAGCATTTT. It is translated as CASSLQGFNQPQHF. This chain connects TRBV7-2 to TRBJ1-5; possible D gene TRBD1, 6 bases. Trimming cost V 2 bases and J 4 bases, with 9 bases left between them. The CDR3 loop spans 14 amino acids. Germline CDR1 SGHTA, CDR2 FQGNSA.

The chain is built from TRBV27 and TRBJ1-5; 10 bases are shared with TRBD1. The CDR3 is 15 residues long. Germline loops: CDR1 MNHEY, CDR2 SMNVEV (reference sequence). V shed 8 bases and J 2 bases; nucleotides not matched to a gene: 6. DNA for the CDR3: TGTGCCAGCTCCGGGGGGACAGGGGGCAATCAGCCCCAGCATTTT. Residues: CASSGGTGGNQPQHF.

This chain uses TRBV10-3 with TRBJ2-7; TRBD1 might be the D (6 bases). Per germline, CDR1 ENHRY and CDR2 SYGVKD. There are 15 residues in the CDR3. Trimming removed 2 bases from V and 6 bases from J, with 17 bases in between. The CDR3 DNA reads TGTGCCATCAGTGAGAACGGTGGGGGCACCCTCGAGCAGTACTTC. This gives the protein CAISENGGGTLEQYF.

The chain has TRBV2 and TRBJ2-2, with 8 bases lining up with TRBD1. V shed 2 bases and J 5 bases; nucleotides not matched to a gene: 10. Germline values: CDR1 SNHLY, CDR2 FYNNEI. The CDR3 totals 17 residues. CDR3 sequence: CASSERGQGAMTGELFF. Written as DNA, the CDR3 is TGTGCCAGCAGTGAAAGAGGGCAGGGGGCTATGACCGGGGAGCTGTTTTTT.

The CDR3 coding sequence is TGTGCCAGCAGCCCTTTCGCGGTTCTGGACGAGCAGTACTTC. This encodes CASSPFAVLDEQYF. The chain links TRBV9 to TRBJ2-7, with D unresolved. The V and J ends lost 4 bases and 5 bases respectively, with 16 bases between them. The germline gives CDR1 SGDLS, CDR2 YYNGEE. The CDR3 extends over 14 amino acids.

The gene calls are TRBV21-1 and TRBJ2-1; the table names TRBD2, a call not compared with the DNA. TRBV21-1 is noted as a pseudogene. CDR3 length: 15 residues. The CDR3 here is CASSISSGGYNEQFF. The CDR3 DNA reads TGTGCCAGCAGCATATCTAGCGGGGGTTACAATGAGCAGTTCTTC.

The chain uses TRBV9 and TRBJ1-3; tentative D call: TRBD1 (6 bases). This CDR3 spans 15 amino acids. Deletions cut 3 bases from V and 2 bases from J, with 12 bases between. Germline CDR1 is SGDLS and CDR2 is YYNGEE. The CDR3 spells CASSANRAPGNTIYF. CDR3 DNA sequence: TGTGCCAGCAGCGCTAACAGGGCTCCTGGAAACACCATATATTTT.

This clone was observed a few times. The chain uses TRBV5-1 and TRBJ2-1; 11 nucleotides align to TRBD2. Germline V gene data show CDR1 as SGHRS and CDR2 as YFSETQ. Unmatched junction bases numbered 6, after V lost 4 bases and J lost 3 bases. This CDR3 contains 16 residues. The CDR3 protein is CASSLDGTSGYNEQFF. The DNA for the CDR3 is TGCGCCAGCAGCCTGGACGGGACTAGCGGCTACAATGAGCAGTTCTTC. The whole variable domain, filled in from reference TRBV5-1 and TRBJ2-1, reads KAGVTQTPRYLIKTRGQQVTLSCSPISGHRSVSWYQQTPGQGLQFLFEYFSETQRNKGNFPGRFSGRQFSNSRSEMNVSTLELGDSALYLCASSLDGTSGYNEQFFGPGTRLTVL.

V and J are TRBV6-5 and TRBJ2-1, with 10 bases lining up with TRBD2. The J segment lost 3 bases and the V segment lost 6 bases, leaving 5 bases of the junction unmatched. The V gene's germline CDR1 is MNHEY and CDR2 SVGAGI. CDR3 length: 15 residues. DNA of the CDR3: TGTGCCAGCAGCACCCGACTAGCGGGCTACAATGAGCAGTTCTTC. Translation: CASSTRLAGYNEQFF.

The CDR3 sequence: CASSRAEGHSPLHF. The CDR3, as DNA: TGTGCCAGCAGCCGGGCTGAGGGTCACTCACCCCTCCACTTT. J is TRBJ1-6 and V is TRBV9; no definite D call. The V gene's germline CDR1 is SGDLS and CDR2 YYNGEE. The CDR3 contains 14 residues. Trimming took off 4 bases at V and 10 bases at J, with 15 bases between the two ends.

V is TRBV5-1 and J is TRBJ2-5; D perhaps matches TRBD2 (7 bases). This CDR3 is built from 19 residues. Germline loops: CDR1 SGHRS, CDR2 YFSETQ. V gave up 4 bases and J gave up 1 base, with 26 bases separating them. CDR3 residues: CASSPDLAGGGTFQETQYF. CDR3 nucleotides: TGCGCCAGCAGCCCCGACCTTGCGGGCGGGGGCACATTCCAAGAGACCCAGTACTTC.

This chain connects TRBV7-8 to TRBJ1-2, with TRBD1 matching over 9 bases. Germline loops: CDR1 SGHVS, CDR2 FQNEAQ. The CDR3 spans 14 residues. V shed 0 bases, J shed 4 bases, and the junction held 0 bases outside the gene matches. CDR3 region: CASSLADRGYGYTF. The CDR3 DNA reads as TGTGCCAGCAGCTTAGCGGACAGGGGCTATGGCTACACCTTC.

This rearrangement joins TRBV11-2 to TRBJ2-1; TRBD2 agrees at 7 bases. Per germline, CDR1 SGHAT and CDR2 FQNNGV. The CDR3 spans 15 residues. With 2 bases clipped from V and 0 bases from J, the junction kept 1 base outside the gene matches. The CDR3 here is CASSLSGGSYNEQFF. In nucleotides, the CDR3 is TGTGCCAGCAGCTTATCGGGGGGCTCCTACAATGAGCAGTTCTTC.

This chain links TRBV5-6 with TRBJ2-2; a possible D gene is TRBD1 (6 bases). V lost 4 bases and J lost 6, with 16 bases in between. The CDR3 has 15 amino acids. Looked up from germline, CDR1 is SGHDT and CDR2 is YYEEEE. The CDR3: CASSIWTDSAGELFF. In nucleotides, the CDR3 is TGTGCCAGCAGCATCTGGACAGATAGTGCCGGGGAGCTGTTTTTT.

The chain has TRBV6-6 and TRBJ1-1, with D uncertain. V shed 4 bases and J shed 6 bases, with 15 bases lying between them. Germline V gene data show CDR1 as MNHNY and CDR2 as SVGAGI (reference sequence). The CDR3 extends over 14 amino acids. The CDR3 nucleotides read TGTGCCAGCAGTTTATCCGCGGCAGCTCCTGAAGCTTTCTTT. As protein: CASSLSAAAPEAFF.

The chain combines TRBV27 with TRBJ2-2; 12 bases are a match to TRBD2. J gave up 4 bases and V 7 bases, and 7 bases lay outside the gene matches. CDR1 MNHEY and CDR2 SMNVEV come from the germline V gene (reference sequence). The CDR3 contains 16 residues. The CDR3, as DNA: TGTGCCAGCACCGAGTCGGGACTAGCGGGCACCGGGGAGCTGTTTTTT. It yields the protein CASTESGLAGTGELFF.

The V call is TRBV7-2, the J call TRBJ2-3; the D is unclear. Germline loops: CDR1 SGHTA, CDR2 FQGNSA. V lost 3 bases and J 4 bases, leaving 5 bases between the germline ends. CDR3 length: 12 amino acids. This CDR3 reads CASSLAADTQYF. The CDR3 DNA reads as TGTGCCAGCAGCTTGGCGGCAGATACGCAGTATTTT.

The chain uses TRBV29-1 and TRBJ2-2, with TRBD1 identical over 7 bases. Per the germline V gene, CDR1 is SQVTM and CDR2 is ANQGSEA. This CDR3 has 15 residues. V gave up 1 base and J gave up 4 bases; unmatched junction bases: 6. CDR3 amino acids: CSVEGAAGGTGELFF. CDR3 nucleotide sequence: TGCAGCGTTGAAGGGGCGGCAGGGGGCACCGGGGAGCTGTTTTTT.

The genes are TRBV9 and TRBJ2-1, with 10 bases fitting TRBD2. There are 15 residues in the CDR3. V was pared by 4 bases and J by 7 bases, with 8 bases of the junction left unmatched. Germline assignment: CDR1 SGDLS and CDR2 YYNGEE. CDR3 region: CASSHLAGVINEQFF. The CDR3 nucleotides read TGTGCCAGCAGCCATCTAGCGGGAGTTATTAATGAGCAGTTCTTC.

The chain recombines TRBV5-6 with TRBJ1-1; weak D call: TRBD1 (5 bases). Germline assignment: CDR1 SGHDT and CDR2 YYEEEE. Trimming took 0 bases from V and 7 from J, leaving 13 bases between them. The CDR3 totals 14 residues. CDR3 loop: CASSLVGLGSEAFF. The DNA for the CDR3 is TGTGCCAGCAGCTTGGTGGGGCTTGGTAGTGAAGCTTTCTTT.

The gene calls are TRBV6-6 and TRBJ2-1; a possible D gene is TRBD2 (5 bases). The CDR3 is made up of 15 amino acids. The germline V gene has CDR1 MNHNY and CDR2 SVGAGI (reference sequence). Trimming pared 5 bases from V and 7 bases from J, leaving 18 bases between. The CDR3 reads CASSQSGLTWNEQFF. DNA for the CDR3: TGTGCCAGCAGTCAAAGCGGTCTGACCTGGAATGAGCAGTTCTTC.

The chain is built from TRBV5-5 and TRBJ2-3, with TRBD2 matching over 10 bases. J lost 1 base, V lost 4 bases, and 0 bases had no gene match. CDR1 and CDR2 (germline): SGHKS, YYEKEE (reference sequence). CDR3 size: 14 residues. The CDR3 protein is CASSTSGGTDTQYF. The CDR3 DNA reads TGTGCCAGCAGCACTAGCGGGGGCACAGATACGCAGTATTTT. Full variable domain (remainder filled in from reference TRBV5-5 and TRBJ2-3): DAGVTQSPTHLIKTRGQQVTLRCSPISGHKSVSWYQQVLGQGPQFIFQYYEKEERGRGNFPDRFSARQFPNYSSELNVNALLLGDSALYLCASSTSGGTDTQYFGPGTRLTVL.

The chain links TRBV5-4 to TRBJ1-2, with 10 positions matching TRBD1. The junction had 7 bases not matched to a gene; V was cut back by 0 bases and J by 5 bases. CDR3 size: 16 residues. From germline, CDR1 is SGHNT and CDR2 YYREEE (reference sequence). CDR3 in DNA: TGTGCCAGCAGCTTGGGGGACAGGGGAGGGGGTTATGGCTACACCTTC. Its protein product is CASSLGDRGGGYGYTF.

This chain uses TRBV5-1 with TRBJ2-3; 8 nucleotides line up with TRBD1. The CDR3 is 16 residues long. After removal of 4 bases from V and 4 bases from J, the junction contained 11 bases not matched to a gene. Per the germline V gene, CDR1 is SGHRS and CDR2 is YFSETQ. In nucleotides, the CDR3 is TGCGCCAGCAGCCCTGGACAGGGAGGATTGGCAGATACGCAGTATTTT. Translating it yields CASSPGQGGLADTQYF. Supplemented by reference TRBV5-1 and TRBJ2-3, the full variable domain reads KAGVTQTPRYLIKTRGQQVTLSCSPISGHRSVSWYQQTPGQGLQFLFEYFSETQRNKGNFPGRFSGRQFSNSRSEMNVSTLELGDSALYLCASSPGQGGLADTQYFGPGTRLTVL.

The V and J genes are TRBV2 and TRBJ2-5, with 12 bases lining up with TRBD2. This CDR3 is 17 amino acids long. Germline V gene data show CDR1 as SNHLY and CDR2 as FYNNEI. The junction had 12 bases not matched to a gene; V was cut back by 6 bases and J by 4 bases. The CDR3 sequence: CASRGATSGRLGETQYF. The CDR3 DNA reads TGTGCCAGCAGGGGGGCGACTAGCGGGAGATTAGGAGAGACCCAGTACTTC.

This clone was seen a handful of times. The J gene is TRBJ1-5, the V gene TRBV4-1, with D perhaps matching TRBD1 (5 bases). Germline V gives CDR1 MGHRA, CDR2 YSYEKL. The CDR3 is 15 amino acids. V dropped 4 bases and J dropped 3 bases, with 13 bases sitting between them. The CDR3 DNA sequence: TGCGCCAGCAGCCCTGGGGCCGGCCCCAATCAGCCCCAGCATTTT. Translation gives CASSPGAGPNQPQHF.

V is TRBV19 and J is TRBJ2-3, with 11 positions matching TRBD2. Unmatched junction bases numbered 6, after V lost 9 bases and J lost 1 base. The CDR3 is 15 residues long. CDR1 is LNHDA and CDR2 is SQIVND in the germline V gene (reference sequence). DNA for the CDR3: TGTGCCAGCCGCCCGGGACTAGCGGGCACAGATACGCAGTATTTT. This codes for CASRPGLAGTDTQYF.